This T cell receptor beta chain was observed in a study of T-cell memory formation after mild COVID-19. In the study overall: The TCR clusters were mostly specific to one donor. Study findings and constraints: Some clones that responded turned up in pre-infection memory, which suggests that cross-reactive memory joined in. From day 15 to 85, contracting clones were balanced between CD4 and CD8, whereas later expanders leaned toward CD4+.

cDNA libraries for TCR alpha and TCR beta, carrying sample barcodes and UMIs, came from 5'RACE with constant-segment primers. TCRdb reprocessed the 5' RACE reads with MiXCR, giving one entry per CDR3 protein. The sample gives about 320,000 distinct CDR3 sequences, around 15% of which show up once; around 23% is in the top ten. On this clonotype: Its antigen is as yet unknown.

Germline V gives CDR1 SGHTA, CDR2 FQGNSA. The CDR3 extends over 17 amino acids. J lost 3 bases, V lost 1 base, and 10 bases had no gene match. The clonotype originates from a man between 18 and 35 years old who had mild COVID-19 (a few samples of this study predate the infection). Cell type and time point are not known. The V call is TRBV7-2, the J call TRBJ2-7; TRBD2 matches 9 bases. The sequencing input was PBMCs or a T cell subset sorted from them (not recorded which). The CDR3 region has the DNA TGTGCCAGCAGCTTAGGGCCGCGGGGGGGCGGTGGCTACGAGCAGTACGTC. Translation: CASSLGPRGGGGYEQYV.